This entry lists 21 T cell receptor beta chains sequenced from one sample in a study of T cell repertoires in cytomegalovirus infection (dated by TCRdb to about 2019). Sequencing relied on an Illumina HiSeq 1500. TCRdb redid the processing of the public reads, applying fastp at Q25 and MiXCR, and retained in-frame beta chains. Rows are unified per CDR3 protein, each entry keeping the most common DNA and genes. Recorded for this sample are roughly 200,000 distinct CDR3 sequences; roughly 9% of them occurred a single time. The top ten hold approximately 4.6% of the sample. The material sequenced was PBMCs. These receptors originate from a human donor in good health (CMV status not recorded). Some clones in this sample may be carry-over from other donors' samples.

The chain has TRBV19 and TRBJ2-1, with D possibly being TRBD2 (5 bases). CDR1 is LNHDA, CDR2 SQIVND, per germline (reference sequence). The CDR3 spans 13 residues. V was trimmed by 10 bases and J by 8 bases, leaving 18 bases between them. CDR3 protein: CATSRHRGYEQFF. The CDR3 coding sequence is TGTGCCACCTCGAGGCACAGAGGGTATGAGCAGTTCTTC.

About this clonotype: With a much larger clone just one base away, this may be a read error. The V gene is TRBV5-6, the J gene TRBJ2-1, with D possibly TRBD1 on 6 matching bases. The CDR3 is 15 amino acids. Germline-derived CDR1 and CDR2 are SGHDT and YYEEEE. The ends were cut back, 2 bases at V and 2 bases at J, with 11 bases in the middle. The CDR3 here is CASSFQGPAYNEQFF. CDR3 nucleotide sequence: TGTGCCAGCAGCTTTCAGGGGCCGGCCTACAATGAGCAGTTCTTC. Combining the CDR3 with reference TRBV5-6 and TRBJ2-1 gives the whole variable domain DAGVTQSPTHLIKTRGQQVTLRCSPKSGHDTVSWYQQALGQGPQFIFQYYEEEERQRGNFPDRFSGHQFPNYSSELNVNALLLGDSALYLCASSFQGPAYNEQFFGPGTRLTVL.

The sample holds a few counts of this clonotype. The chain has TRBV27 and TRBJ2-5; TRBD2 agrees at 8 bases. Per germline, CDR1 MNHEY and CDR2 SMNVEV (reference sequence). V gave up 6 bases and J gave up 3 bases; unmatched junction bases: 3. This CDR3 comprises 13 residues. This CDR3 is CASRPGLEETQYF. The CDR3 DNA is TGTGCCAGCAGGCCGGGACTAGAAGAGACCCAGTACTTC.

The chain combines TRBV19 with TRBJ2-1, with 9 nucleotides matching TRBD2. Unmatched junction bases numbered 3, after V lost 3 bases and J lost 3 bases. This CDR3 contains 15 residues. In germline, CDR1 is LNHDA, CDR2 SQIVND (reference sequence). The CDR3 bases are TGTGCCAGTAGTATGGGACTAGCAGTCTACAATGAGCAGTTCTTC. Translating it yields CASSMGLAVYNEQFF.

The genes are TRBV11-3 and TRBJ2-1; a weak D match, TRBD1 (5 bases). Per the germline V gene, CDR1 is SGHNT and CDR2 is YENEEA. The CDR3 length is 16 residues. Trimming pared 5 bases from V and 3 bases from J, leaving 17 bases between. This chain's CDR3 is CASSTGPGPFYNEQFF. CDR3 DNA sequence: TGTGCCAGCAGCACCGGTCCAGGGCCCTTCTACAATGAGCAGTTCTTC.

Of note for this clonotype: This clone may be a read error of a much larger clone one base away. The chain recombines TRBV29-1 with TRBJ2-7, with 8 bases fitting TRBD1. Trimming removed 1 base from V and 5 bases from J; junction bases left unmatched: 7. CDR1 is SQVTM and CDR2 is ANQGSEA in the germline V gene. CDR3 length: 14 residues. This CDR3 reads CSVEGAGRGHEQYF. CDR3 bases: TGCAGCGTTGAAGGGGCCGGCAGGGGGCACGAGCAGTACTTC.

The table lists this clonotype with many counts. The chain links TRBV7-2 to TRBJ2-7; D possibly corresponds to TRBD2 (6 bases). In germline, CDR1 is SGHTA, CDR2 FQGNSA. Trimming removed 4 bases from V and 0 bases from J, with 13 bases in between. The CDR3 is made up of 15 amino acids. The CDR3 DNA sequence: TGTGCCAGCAGCTGGGACGGAGGGAGCTCCTACGAGCAGTACTTC. It yields the protein CASSWDGGSSYEQYF.

V usage is TRBV12-3 or TRBV12-4 and J usage is TRBJ2-7; D is unresolved. The CDR3 covers 14 residues. The V end was cut by 2 bases, the J end by 3 bases, with 11 bases between. The CDR3 DNA reads TGTGCCAGCAGTTTAAAGGACGGTCTCTACGAGCAGTACTTC. Its protein is CASSLKDGLYEQYF.

The rearrangement uses TRBV9 and TRBJ2-7; TRBD1 aligns across 7 bases. The CDR3 length is 16 residues. The germline V gene has CDR1 SGDLS and CDR2 YYNGEE. With V trimmed by 4 bases and J by 0 bases, 10 bases remained unmatched. In nucleotides, the CDR3 is TGTGCCAGCAGCAGAGCGACAGGGAGAATCTCCTACGAGCAGTACTTC. The encoded protein is CASSRATGRISYEQYF.

This clonotype turned up a few times. This chain joins TRBV7-2 and TRBJ1-2; D ambiguous. The CDR3 totals 14 residues. CDR1 SGHTA and CDR2 FQGNSA come from the germline V gene. Trimming left V 1 base short and J 5 bases short, with 11 bases between. CDR3 amino acids: CASSLVENRYGYTF. DNA for the CDR3: TGTGCCAGCAGCTTAGTGGAGAACCGGTATGGCTACACCTTC.

This clonotype appeared many times. The rearrangement uses TRBV28 and TRBJ1-2; no clear D gene. From germline, CDR1 is MDHEN and CDR2 SYDVKM. This CDR3 region has 13 residues. V lost 9 bases to trimming and J lost 1 base, with 12 bases between them. The CDR3 loop reads CASFSLRNYGYTF. The CDR3 nucleotides are TGTGCCAGTTTTAGTCTTCGTAACTATGGCTACACCTTC.

This clonotype has ten or more counts. The chain combines TRBV27 with TRBJ1-5, with 7 bases that match TRBD1. Per the germline V gene, CDR1 is MNHEY and CDR2 is SMNVEV (reference sequence). The CDR3 runs to 14 residues. V lost 5 bases, J lost 6 bases, and 7 bases stayed unmatched. The CDR3 sequence: CASSDHTGVQPQHF. DNA of the CDR3: TGTGCCAGCAGTGATCACACAGGGGTTCAGCCCCAGCATTTT.

This clonotype was detected ten times or more. The chain joins TRBV7-2 to TRBJ2-5; TRBD2 matches 15 bases. This CDR3 comprises 16 residues. CDR1 is SGHTA and CDR2 is FQGNSA in the germline V gene. V gave up 4 bases and J gave up 5 bases; unmatched junction bases: 5. The DNA of the CDR3 is TGTGCCAGCAGCTCTTGGACTAGCGGGAGGGGTGAGACCCAGTACTTC. This sequence encodes CASSSWTSGRGETQYF.

The genes are TRBV20-1 and TRBJ2-3; 10 nucleotides align to TRBD2. J lost 1 base, V lost 1 base, and 5 bases had no gene match. The CDR3 consists of 16 residues. The germline CDR1 and CDR2 sequences are DFQATT and SNEGSKA (reference sequence). This chain's CDR3 is CSARVASGRGTDTQYF. The DNA for the CDR3 is TGCAGTGCTAGAGTGGCTAGCGGGAGAGGCACAGATACGCAGTATTTT.

This chain connects TRBV29-1 to TRBJ2-1, with TRBD1 matching 9 bases. CDR1 SQVTM and CDR2 ANQGSEA come from the germline V gene. Unmatched junction bases numbered 7, after V lost 6 bases and J lost 10 bases. The CDR3 has 12 amino acids. The CDR3 protein is CSVADRGGEQFF. The CDR3 bases are TGCAGCGTCGCGGACAGGGGAGGAGAGCAGTTCTTC.

This clonotype was counted many times. The chain couples TRBV12-3 or TRBV12-4 to TRBJ2-2; D may be TRBD1 (5 bases). Trimming removed 5 bases from V and 5 bases from J, with 15 bases in between. This CDR3 has 15 amino acids. The chain's CDR3 is CASSLNRRGTGELFF. CDR3 DNA sequence: TGTGCCAGCAGTCTGAACCGAAGGGGAACCGGGGAGCTGTTTTTT.

This clonotype was counted many times. The genes are TRBV4-3 and TRBJ2-7; 7 bases fit TRBD2. Germline CDR1 is LGHNA and CDR2 is YSLEER. The CDR3 is 16 residues long. Trimming removed 1 base from V and 3 bases from J; junction bases left unmatched: 9. CDR3 region: CASSQAGGSPIYEQYF. The CDR3 nucleotides are TGCGCCAGCAGCCAAGCGGGAGGCTCCCCTATCTACGAGCAGTACTTC.

To note about this clonotype: At one end, the junction sequence differs from germline, possibly due to a read error. The V call is TRBV28, the J call TRBJ2-7; 9 bases fit TRBD1. The CDR3 loop spans 13 amino acids. Germline V gene lookup returns CDR1 MDHEN and CDR2 SYDVKM. The CDR3 sequence is CSSKGQGLYEQYF. The DNA for the CDR3 is TGTTCCAGTAAAGGACAGGGGCTCTACGAGCAGTATTTC.

This clonotype was detected ten times or more. The rearrangement links TRBV7-2 to TRBJ2-7, with D possibly being TRBD1 or TRBD2 (5 bases each). Trimming took off 5 bases at V and 3 bases at J, with 14 bases between the two ends. Per the germline V gene, CDR1 is SGHTA and CDR2 is FQGNSA. The CDR3 length is 14 residues. CDR3 coding DNA: TGTGCCAGCAGCCGATCGGGACCAAACTACGAGCAGTACTTC. Protein sequence: CASSRSGPNYEQYF.

This clonotype was found many times. J is TRBJ1-4 and V is TRBV7-6; D unclear. V lost 1 base to trimming and J lost 1 base, with 10 bases between them. From germline, CDR1 is SGHVS and CDR2 FNYEAQ. The CDR3 loop spans 16 amino acids. In DNA, the CDR3 is TGTGCCAGCAGCTTAGGCGGCCGGGGAACTAATGAAAAACTGTTTTTT. Amino acid sequence: CASSLGGRGTNEKLFF.

V is TRBV11-2 and J is TRBJ2-2; tentative D call: TRBD2 (5 bases). Germline lookup yields CDR1 SGHAT and CDR2 FQNNGV. This CDR3 region has 16 residues. The V and J ends lost 5 bases and 0 bases respectively, with 13 bases between them. CDR3 coding DNA: TGTGCCAGCAGCCGAGGGAGACTGACGAACACCGGGGAGCTGTTTTTT. Translated: CASSRGRLTNTGELFF. The full variable domain, in which reference TRBV11-2 and TRBJ2-2 provide the parts outside the CDR3, is EAGVAQSPRYKIIEKRQSVAFWCNPISGHATLYWYQQILGQGPKLLIQFQNNGVVDDSQLPKDRFSAERLKGVDSTLKIQPAKLEDSAVYLCASSRGRLTNTGELFFGEGSRLTVL.